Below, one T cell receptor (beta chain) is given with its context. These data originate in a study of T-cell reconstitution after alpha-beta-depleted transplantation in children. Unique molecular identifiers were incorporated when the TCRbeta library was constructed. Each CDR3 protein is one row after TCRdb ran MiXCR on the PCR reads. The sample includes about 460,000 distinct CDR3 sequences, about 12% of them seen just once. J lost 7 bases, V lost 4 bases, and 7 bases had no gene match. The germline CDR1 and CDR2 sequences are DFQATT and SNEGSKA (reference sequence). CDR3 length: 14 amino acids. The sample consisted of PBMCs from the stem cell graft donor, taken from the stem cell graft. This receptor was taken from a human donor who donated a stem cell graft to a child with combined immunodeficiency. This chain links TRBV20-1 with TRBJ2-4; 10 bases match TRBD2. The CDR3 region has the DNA TGCAGTGCTATCAGCGGGGGGGTGCGGAACATTCAGTACTTC. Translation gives CSAISGGVRNIQYF.